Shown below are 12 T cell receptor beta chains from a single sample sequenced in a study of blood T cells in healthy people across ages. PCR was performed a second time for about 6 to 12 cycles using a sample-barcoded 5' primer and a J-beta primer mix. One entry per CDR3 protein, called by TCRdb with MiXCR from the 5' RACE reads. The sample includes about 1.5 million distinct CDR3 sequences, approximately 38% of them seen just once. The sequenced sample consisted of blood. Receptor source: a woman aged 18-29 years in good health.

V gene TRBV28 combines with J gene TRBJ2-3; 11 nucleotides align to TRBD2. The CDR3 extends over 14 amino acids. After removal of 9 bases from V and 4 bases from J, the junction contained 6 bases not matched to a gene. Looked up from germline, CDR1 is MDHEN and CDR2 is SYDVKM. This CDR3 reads CASHSGGAPDTQYF. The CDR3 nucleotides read TGTGCCAGTCATAGCGGGGGGGCCCCAGATACGCAGTATTTT. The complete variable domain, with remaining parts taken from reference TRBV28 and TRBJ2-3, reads DVKVTQSSRYLVKRTGEKVFLECVQDMDHENMFWYRQDPGLGLRLIYFSYDVKMKEKGDIPEGYSVSREKKERFSLILESASTNQTSMYLCASHSGGAPDTQYFGPGTRLTVL.

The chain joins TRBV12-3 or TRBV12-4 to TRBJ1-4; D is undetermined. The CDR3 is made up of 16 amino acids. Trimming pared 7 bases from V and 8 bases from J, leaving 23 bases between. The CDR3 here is CASTQYYGVLAEKLFF. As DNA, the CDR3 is TGTGCCAGCACCCAATACTACGGGGTTTTGGCAGAAAAACTGTTTTTT.

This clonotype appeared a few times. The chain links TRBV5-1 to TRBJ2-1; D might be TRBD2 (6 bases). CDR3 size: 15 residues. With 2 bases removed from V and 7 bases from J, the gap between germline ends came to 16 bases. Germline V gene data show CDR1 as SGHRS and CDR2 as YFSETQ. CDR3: CASSFQTRTDNEQFF. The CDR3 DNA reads TGCGCCAGCAGCTTTCAGACTAGGACGGATAATGAGCAGTTCTTC.

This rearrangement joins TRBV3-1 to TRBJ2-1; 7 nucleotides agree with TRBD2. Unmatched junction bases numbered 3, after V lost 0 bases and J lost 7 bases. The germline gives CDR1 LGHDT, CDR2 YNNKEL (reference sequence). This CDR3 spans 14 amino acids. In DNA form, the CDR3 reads TGTGCCAGCAGCCAAGAGCAGGGAGGGAATGAGCAGTTCTTC. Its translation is CASSQEQGGNEQFF.

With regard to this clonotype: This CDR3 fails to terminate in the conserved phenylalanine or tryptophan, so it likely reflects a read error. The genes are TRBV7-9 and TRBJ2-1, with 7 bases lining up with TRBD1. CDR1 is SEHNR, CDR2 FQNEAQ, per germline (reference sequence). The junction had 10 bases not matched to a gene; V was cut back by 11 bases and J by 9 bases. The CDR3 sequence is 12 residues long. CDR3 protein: CAGRQGSGEQFS. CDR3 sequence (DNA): TGTGCCGGACGACAGGGCTCGGGTGAGCAGTTCTCC.

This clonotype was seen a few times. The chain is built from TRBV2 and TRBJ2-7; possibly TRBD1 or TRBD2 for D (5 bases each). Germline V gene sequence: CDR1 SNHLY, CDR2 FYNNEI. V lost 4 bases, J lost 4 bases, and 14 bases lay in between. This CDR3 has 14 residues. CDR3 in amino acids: CASSGDRHPYEQYF. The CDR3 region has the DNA TGTGCCAGCAGTGGGGACCGACACCCTTACGAGCAGTACTTC.

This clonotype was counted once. Here the CDR3 DNA reads TGCGCCAGCAGCCAAGTCCGGGACAGGGGGAGAACGGACACTGAAGCTTTCTTT. It translates to CASSQVRDRGRTDTEAFF. The V gene is TRBV4-1, the J gene TRBJ1-1; 11 bases align to TRBD1. The CDR3 consists of 18 residues. J lost 3 bases, V lost 1 base, and 10 bases had no gene match. The germline V gene encodes CDR1 MGHRA and CDR2 YSYEKL.

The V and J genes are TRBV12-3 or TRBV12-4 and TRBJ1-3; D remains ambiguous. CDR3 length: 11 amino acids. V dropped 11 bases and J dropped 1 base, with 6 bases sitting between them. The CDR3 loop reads CAALSGNTIYF. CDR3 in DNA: TGTGCCGCATTATCTGGAAACACCATATATTTT.

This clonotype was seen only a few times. The CDR3 bases are TGCAGTGCTAGAGATCCCGACGCCGCCTACGAGCAGTACTTC. Translation gives CSARDPDAAYEQYF. This rearrangement joins TRBV20-1 to TRBJ2-4; no clear D gene. With the DNA end fitting TRBJ2-7 better, the J assignment may be wrong. The CDR3 is made up of 14 amino acids. Germline V gene lookup returns CDR1 DFQATT and CDR2 SNEGSKA (reference sequence).

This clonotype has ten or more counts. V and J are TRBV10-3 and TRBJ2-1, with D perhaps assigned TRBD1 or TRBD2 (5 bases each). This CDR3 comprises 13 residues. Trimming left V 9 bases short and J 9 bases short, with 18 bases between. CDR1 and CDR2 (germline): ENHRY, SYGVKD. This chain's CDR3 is CAIRGPGDGEQFF. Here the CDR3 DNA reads TGTGCCATTAGGGGTCCCGGGGATGGTGAGCAGTTCTTC.

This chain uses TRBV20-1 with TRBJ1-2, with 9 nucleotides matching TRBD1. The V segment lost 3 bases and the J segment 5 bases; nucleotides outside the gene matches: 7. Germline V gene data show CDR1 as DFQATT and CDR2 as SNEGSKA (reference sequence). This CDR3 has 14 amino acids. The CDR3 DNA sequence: TGCAGTGCTAGTCTGGGGGACAGGGAATATGGCTACACCTTC. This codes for CSASLGDREYGYTF.

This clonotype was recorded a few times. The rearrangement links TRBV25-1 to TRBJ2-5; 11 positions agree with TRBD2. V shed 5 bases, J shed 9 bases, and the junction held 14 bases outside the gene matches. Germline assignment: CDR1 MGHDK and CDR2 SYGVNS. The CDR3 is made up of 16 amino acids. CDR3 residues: CASSLSVLLAGEAQYF. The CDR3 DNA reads TGTGCCAGCAGTCTCTCTGTCCTACTAGCGGGAGAAGCCCAGTACTTC.